This T cell receptor beta chain is drawn from a study of blood T cell repertoires in COVID-19. The wider study: The cDNA or gDNA used as material had been derived from T cells, B-cell-depleted T cells, or PBMCs.

This CDR3 is built from 12 residues. The V gene's germline CDR1 is MNHEY and CDR2 SVGAGI. V lost 8 bases to trimming and J lost 4 bases, with 11 bases between them. Original data processing: Estimation of nucleated cell counts relied on the amplification of reference gene primers. Profiled with immunoSEQ multiplex PCR; TCRdb holds only in-frame clones, not every one. V, J and clone size are taken as reported in that table, and D and trimming were inferred from the DNA itself. The data contain roughly 350,000 clones, 75% to 90% of them seen just once; the ten biggest clones take up roughly 3.6%. The receptor's source is a woman under 30 with acute or convalescent COVID-19. Sequencing was done on a sample of peripheral blood. The chain combines TRBV6-5 with TRBJ1-1; a weak D match, TRBD1 (5 bases). CDR3 bases: TGTGCCAGCGGATACGGGGGCACTGAAGCTTTCTTT. Its protein product is CASGYGGTEAFF.